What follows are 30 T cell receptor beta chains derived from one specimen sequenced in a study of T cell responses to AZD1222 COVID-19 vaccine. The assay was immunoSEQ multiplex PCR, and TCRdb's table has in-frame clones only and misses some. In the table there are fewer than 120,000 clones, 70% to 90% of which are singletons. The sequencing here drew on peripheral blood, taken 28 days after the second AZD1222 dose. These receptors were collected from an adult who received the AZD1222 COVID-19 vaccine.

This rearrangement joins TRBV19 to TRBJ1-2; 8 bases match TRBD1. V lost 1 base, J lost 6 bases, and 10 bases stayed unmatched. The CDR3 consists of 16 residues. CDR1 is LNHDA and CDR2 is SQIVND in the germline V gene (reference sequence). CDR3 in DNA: TGTGCCAGTAGTATAGTCCGTGGGACAGGAATGAATGGCTACACCTTC. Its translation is CASSIVRGTGMNGYTF.

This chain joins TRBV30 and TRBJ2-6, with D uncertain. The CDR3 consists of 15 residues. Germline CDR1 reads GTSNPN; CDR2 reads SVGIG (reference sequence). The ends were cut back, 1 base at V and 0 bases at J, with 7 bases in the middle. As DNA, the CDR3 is TGTGCCTGGAGTGAAACCTACTCTGGGGCCAACGTCCTGACTTTC. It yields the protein CAWSETYSGANVLTF.

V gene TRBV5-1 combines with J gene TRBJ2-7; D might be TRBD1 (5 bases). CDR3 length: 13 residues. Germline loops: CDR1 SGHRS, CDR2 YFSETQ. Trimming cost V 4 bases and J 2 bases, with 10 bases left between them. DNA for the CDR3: TGCGCCAGCAGCGGACCGACAGCCTACGAGCAGTACTTC. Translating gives CASSGPTAYEQYF.

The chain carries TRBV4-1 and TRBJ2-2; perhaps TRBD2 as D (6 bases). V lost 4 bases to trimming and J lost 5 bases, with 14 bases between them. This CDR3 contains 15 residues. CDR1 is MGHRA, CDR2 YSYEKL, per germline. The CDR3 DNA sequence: TGCGCCAGCAGCCCCATACCACGGGGGACCGGGGAGCTGTTTTTT. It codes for CASSPIPRGTGELFF.

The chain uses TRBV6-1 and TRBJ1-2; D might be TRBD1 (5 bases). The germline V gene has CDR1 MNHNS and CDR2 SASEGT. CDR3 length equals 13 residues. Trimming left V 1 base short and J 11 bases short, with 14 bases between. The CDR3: CASSEVYRGLYTF. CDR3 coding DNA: TGTGCCAGCAGTGAAGTTTACCGGGGACTGTACACCTTC.

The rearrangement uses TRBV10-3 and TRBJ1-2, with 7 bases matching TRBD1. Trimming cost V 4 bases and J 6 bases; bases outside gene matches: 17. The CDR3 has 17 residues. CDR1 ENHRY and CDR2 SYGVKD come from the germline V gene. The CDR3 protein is CAISGTYSLDREDGYTF. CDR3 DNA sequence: TGTGCCATCAGTGGCACTTACTCATTAGACAGGGAAGATGGCTACACCTTC.

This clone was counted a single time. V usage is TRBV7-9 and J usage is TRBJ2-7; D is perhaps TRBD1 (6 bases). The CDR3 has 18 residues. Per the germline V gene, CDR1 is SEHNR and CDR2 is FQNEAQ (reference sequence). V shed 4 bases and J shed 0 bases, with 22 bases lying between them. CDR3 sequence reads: CASSSPDSSQLSSYEQYF. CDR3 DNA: TGTGCCAGCAGCTCCCCGGACAGTAGCCAACTGAGCTCCTACGAGCAGTACTTC.

The CDR3 here is CASVEGEAEQFF. DNA of the CDR3: TGTGCCTCGGTGGAGGGGGAGGCTGAGCAGTTCTTC. The V and J genes are TRBV7-3 and TRBJ2-1; either TRBD1 or TRBD2 may supply D (6 bases each). Per germline, CDR1 SGHTA and CDR2 FQGTGA. There are 12 residues in the CDR3. Trimming removed 11 bases from V and 9 bases from J, with 17 bases in between.

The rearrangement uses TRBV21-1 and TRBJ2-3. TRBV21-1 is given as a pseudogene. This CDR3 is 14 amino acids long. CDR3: CASSRGLVTDTQYF. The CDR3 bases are TGTGCCAGCAGCAGGGGTCTTGTCACAGATACGCAGTATTTT.

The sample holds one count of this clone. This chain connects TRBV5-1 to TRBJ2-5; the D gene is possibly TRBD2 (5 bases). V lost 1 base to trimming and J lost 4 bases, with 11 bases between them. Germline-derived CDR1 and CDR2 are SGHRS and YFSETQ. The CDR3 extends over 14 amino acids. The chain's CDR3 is CASSLNAGRETQYF. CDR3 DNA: TGCGCCAGCAGCTTGAATGCTGGGAGAGAGACCCAGTACTTC.

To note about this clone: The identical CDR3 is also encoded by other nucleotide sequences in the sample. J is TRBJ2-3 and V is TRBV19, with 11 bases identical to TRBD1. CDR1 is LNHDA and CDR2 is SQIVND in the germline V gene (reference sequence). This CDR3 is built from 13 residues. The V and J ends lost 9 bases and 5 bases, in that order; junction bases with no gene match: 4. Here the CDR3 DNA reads TGTGCCAGCCAGGGACAGGGGGTAGATACGCAGTATTTT. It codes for CASQGQGVDTQYF.

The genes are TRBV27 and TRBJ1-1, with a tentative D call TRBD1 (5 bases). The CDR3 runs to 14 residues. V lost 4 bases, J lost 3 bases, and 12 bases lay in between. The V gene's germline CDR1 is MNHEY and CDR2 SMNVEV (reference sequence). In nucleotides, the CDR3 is TGTGCCAGCAGTTATCAAGGGGCCTACACTGAAGCTTTCTTT. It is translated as CASSYQGAYTEAFF.

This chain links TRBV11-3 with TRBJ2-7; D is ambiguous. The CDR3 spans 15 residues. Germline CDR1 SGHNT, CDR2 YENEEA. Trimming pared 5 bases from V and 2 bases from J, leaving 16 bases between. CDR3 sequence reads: CASSLGRPLPYEQYF. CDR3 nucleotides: TGTGCCAGCAGCCTGGGCCGACCCCTACCCTACGAGCAGTACTTC.

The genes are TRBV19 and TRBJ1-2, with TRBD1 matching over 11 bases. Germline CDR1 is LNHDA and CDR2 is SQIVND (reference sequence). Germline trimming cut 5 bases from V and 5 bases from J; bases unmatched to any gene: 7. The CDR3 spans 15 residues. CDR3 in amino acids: CASSPDGQGAYGYTF. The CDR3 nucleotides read TGTGCCAGTAGTCCCGATGGACAGGGGGCGTATGGCTACACCTTC.

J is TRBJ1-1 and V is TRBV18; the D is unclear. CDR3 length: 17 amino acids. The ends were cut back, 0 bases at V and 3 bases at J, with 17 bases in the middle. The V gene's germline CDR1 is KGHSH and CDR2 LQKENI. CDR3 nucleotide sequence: TGTGCCAGCTCACCACCTGGAGGGTTTTATGAGGACACTGAAGCTTTCTTT. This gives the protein CASSPPGGFYEDTEAFF.

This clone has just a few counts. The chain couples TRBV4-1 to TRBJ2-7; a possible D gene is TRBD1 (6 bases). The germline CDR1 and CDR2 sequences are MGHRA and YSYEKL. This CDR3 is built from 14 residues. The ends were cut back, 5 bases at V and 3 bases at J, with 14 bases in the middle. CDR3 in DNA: TGCGCCAGCAGCATGCGGACAGTCCTCTACGAGCAGTACTTC. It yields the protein CASSMRTVLYEQYF.

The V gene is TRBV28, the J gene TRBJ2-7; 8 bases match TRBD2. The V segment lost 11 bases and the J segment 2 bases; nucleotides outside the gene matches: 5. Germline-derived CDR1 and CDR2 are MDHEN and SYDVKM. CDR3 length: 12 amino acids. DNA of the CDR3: TGTGCCGCAACCGGGGGGGCCTACGAGCAGTACTTC. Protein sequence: CAATGGAYEQYF.

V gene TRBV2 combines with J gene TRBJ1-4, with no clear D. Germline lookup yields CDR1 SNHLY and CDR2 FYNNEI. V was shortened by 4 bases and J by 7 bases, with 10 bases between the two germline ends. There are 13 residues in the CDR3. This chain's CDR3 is CASSARVIEKLFF. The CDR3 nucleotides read TGTGCCAGCAGTGCAAGAGTTATTGAAAAACTGTTTTTT.

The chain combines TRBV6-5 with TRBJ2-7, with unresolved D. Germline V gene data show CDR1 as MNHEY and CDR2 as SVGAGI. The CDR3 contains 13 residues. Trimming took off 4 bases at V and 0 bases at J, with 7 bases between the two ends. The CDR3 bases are TGTGCCAGCAGTTCTGCCAGCTCCTACGAGCAGTACTTC. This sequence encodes CASSSASSYEQYF.

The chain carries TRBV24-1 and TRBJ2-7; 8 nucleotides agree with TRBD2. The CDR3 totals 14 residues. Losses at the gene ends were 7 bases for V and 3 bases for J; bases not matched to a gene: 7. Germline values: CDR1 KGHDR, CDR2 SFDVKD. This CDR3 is CATSPRTSFYEQYF. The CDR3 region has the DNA TGTGCCACCAGCCCCCGGACTAGCTTCTACGAGCAGTACTTC.

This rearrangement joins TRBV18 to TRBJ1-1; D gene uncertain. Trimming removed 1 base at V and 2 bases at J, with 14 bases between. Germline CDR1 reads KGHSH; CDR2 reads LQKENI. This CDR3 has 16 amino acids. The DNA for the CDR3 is TGTGCCAGCTCACCACTATATTCTAAGGAAAACACTGAAGCTTTCTTT. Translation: CASSPLYSKENTEAFF.

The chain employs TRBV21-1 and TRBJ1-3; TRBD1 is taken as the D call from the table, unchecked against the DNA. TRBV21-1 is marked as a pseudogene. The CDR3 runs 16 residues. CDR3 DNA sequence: TGTGCCAGCAGCAAGAGGCACAGGCGAGATGGAAACACCATATATTTT. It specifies CASSKRHRRDGNTIYF.

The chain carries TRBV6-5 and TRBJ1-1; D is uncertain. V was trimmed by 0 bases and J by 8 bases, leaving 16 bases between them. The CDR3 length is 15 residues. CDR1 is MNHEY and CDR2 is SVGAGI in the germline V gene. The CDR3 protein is CASSYSREEKYEAFF. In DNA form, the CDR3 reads TGTGCCAGCAGTTACTCGAGGGAAGAAAAGTACGAAGCTTTCTTT.

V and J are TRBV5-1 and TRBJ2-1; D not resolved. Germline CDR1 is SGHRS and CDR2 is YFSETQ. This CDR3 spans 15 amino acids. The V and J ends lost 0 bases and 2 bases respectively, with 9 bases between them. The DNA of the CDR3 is TGCGCCAGCAGCTTGGGTCTAACCGCCTACAATGAGCAGTTCTTC. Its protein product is CASSLGLTAYNEQFF.

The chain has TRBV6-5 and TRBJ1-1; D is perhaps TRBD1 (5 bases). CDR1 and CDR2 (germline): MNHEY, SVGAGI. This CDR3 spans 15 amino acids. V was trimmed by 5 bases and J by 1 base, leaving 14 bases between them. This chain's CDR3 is CASSPLGRGNTEAFF. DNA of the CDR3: TGTGCCAGCAGTCCTCTCGGAAGGGGGAACACTGAAGCTTTCTTT.

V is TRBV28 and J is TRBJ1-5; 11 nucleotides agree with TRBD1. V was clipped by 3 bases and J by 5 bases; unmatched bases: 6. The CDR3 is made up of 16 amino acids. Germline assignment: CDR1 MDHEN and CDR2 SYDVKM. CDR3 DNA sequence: TGTGCCAGCAGTTTTAATGGACAGGGGGCATATCAGCCCCAGCATTTT. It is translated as CASSFNGQGAYQPQHF.

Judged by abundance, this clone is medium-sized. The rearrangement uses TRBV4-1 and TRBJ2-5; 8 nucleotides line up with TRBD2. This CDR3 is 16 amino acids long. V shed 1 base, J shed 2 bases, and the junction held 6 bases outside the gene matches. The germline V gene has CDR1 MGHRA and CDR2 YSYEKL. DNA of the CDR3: TGCGCCAGCAGCCAAGGGGCTAGCGGGTATCAAGAGACCCAGTACTTC. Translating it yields CASSQGASGYQETQYF.

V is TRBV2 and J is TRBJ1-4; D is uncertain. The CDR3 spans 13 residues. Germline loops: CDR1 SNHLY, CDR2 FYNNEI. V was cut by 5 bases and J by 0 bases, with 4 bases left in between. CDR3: CASSTSTNEKLFF. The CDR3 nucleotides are TGTGCCAGCAGTACCTCAACTAATGAAAAACTGTTTTTT.

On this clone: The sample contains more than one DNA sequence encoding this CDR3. CDR3 in amino acids: CATSDFYEQYF. The DNA of the CDR3 is TGTGCCACCAGTGATTTTTACGAGCAGTACTTC. V gene TRBV24-1 combines with J gene TRBJ2-7; D uncertain. V was pared by 1 base and J by 4 bases, with 1 base between. The CDR3 is 11 residues long. Germline lookup yields CDR1 KGHDR and CDR2 SFDVKD.

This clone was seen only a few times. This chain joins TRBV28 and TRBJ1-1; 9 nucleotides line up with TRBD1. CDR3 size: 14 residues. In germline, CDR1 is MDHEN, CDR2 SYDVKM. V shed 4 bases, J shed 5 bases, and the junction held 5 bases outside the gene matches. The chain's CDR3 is CASSSGQGNTEAFF. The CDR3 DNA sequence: TGTGCCAGCAGTTCGGGACAGGGAAATACTGAAGCTTTCTTT.